This entry concerns a single T cell receptor (beta chain). Germline V gives CDR1 MNHEY, CDR2 SVGAGI. Trimming took 6 bases from V and 4 from J, leaving 13 bases between them. The CDR3 length is 14 residues. Recruits, aged about 18 to 100 years, lived in some 25 US areas. Cohorts were determined from participant-reported clinical history. This record belongs to a study of blood T cell repertoires in COVID-19. About the research overall: Spain, Italy and the United States supplied samples that represented acute and convalescent COVID-19.

In the study's own analysis: Nucleated cell number was recorded as an estimate derived from reference gene primer amplification. Repertoires were generated with immunoSEQ multiplex PCR, while TCRdb's copy carries only in-frame clones and drops some. V and J calls and clone size are those listed in that table; D and trimming were worked out from the DNA. The table has roughly 250,000 clones, approximately 90% seen once. The sequence was obtained from a woman aged 40-49 years with acute COVID-19. The chain joins TRBV6-5 to TRBJ1-5; D is uncertain. Sequencing was carried out using PBMCs or T cells enriched from blood (not recorded which). CDR3 amino acids: CASSSGEENQPQHF. CDR3 DNA: TGTGCCAGCAGCAGCGGGGAGGAAAATCAGCCCCAGCATTTT.